The 19 T cell receptor beta chains below were found in one sample sequenced in a study of early T cells in non-severe SARS-CoV-2 infection. TCRdb reprocessed the 5' RACE reads via MiXCR and lists one record per CDR3 protein. The sample lists 35,000 to 45,000 distinct CDR3 sequences, over 5% occurring once. Material for sequencing was whole blood. These receptors were collected from an adult who was a healthcare worker with PCR-confirmed SARS-CoV-2 infection or an uninfected control (not recorded which).

The chain couples TRBV12-3 or TRBV12-4 to TRBJ2-3, with TRBD2 as a possible D gene (7 bases). V was pared by 8 bases and J by 3 bases, with 15 bases between. The CDR3 covers 14 residues. The CDR3 sequence is CASLVGGLTDTQYF. DNA of the CDR3: TGTGCCAGCCTGGTGGGGGGGCTGACAGATACGCAGTATTTT.

There are many counts of this clonotype. J is TRBJ2-2 and V is TRBV12-3 or TRBV12-4; D is unresolved. Trimming shortened V by 7 bases and J by 3 bases, and 6 bases separated the two germline ends. This CDR3 contains 12 residues. The CDR3 DNA is TGTGCCAGCACAAGGGACACCGGGGAGCTGTTTTTT. Its translation is CASTRDTGELFF.

The V and J genes are TRBV18 and TRBJ2-7; 10 bases are shared with TRBD1. The CDR3 sequence is 16 residues long. V lost 4 bases, J lost 0 bases, and 6 bases stayed unmatched. The germline V gene has CDR1 KGHSH and CDR2 LQKENI. CDR3 DNA: TGTGCCAGCTCACTAAGACAGGGGGCTGCCTCCTACGAGCAGTACTTC. The encoded protein is CASSLRQGAASYEQYF.

This clonotype was detected many times. CDR3 sequence (DNA): TGCAGTGCTAGAGATGCCAAGCGGCGAGGAAACAATGAGCAGTTCTTC. It encodes CSARDAKRRGNNEQFF. The chain is built from TRBV20-1 and TRBJ2-1, with a tentative D call TRBD2 (5 bases). The germline V gene has CDR1 DFQATT and CDR2 SNEGSKA (reference sequence). The V and J ends lost 0 bases and 5 bases respectively, with 17 bases between them. The CDR3 contains 16 residues.

Only a few counts were recorded for this clonotype. The V call is TRBV5-5, the J call TRBJ2-2, with TRBD2 as a possible D gene (6 bases). This CDR3 contains 16 residues. Germline V gene lookup returns CDR1 SGHKS and CDR2 YYEKEE (reference sequence). Trimming cost V 3 bases and J 3 bases, with 15 bases left between them. CDR3 sequence: CASSWGLSRYTGELFF. CDR3 in DNA: TGTGCCAGCAGCTGGGGACTCTCCCGTTACACCGGGGAGCTGTTTTTT.

This clonotype was seen a few times. The chain is built from TRBV5-4 and TRBJ1-4, with D unresolved. Germline assignment: CDR1 SGHNT and CDR2 YYREEE (reference sequence). V gave up 0 bases and J gave up 0 bases, with 9 bases separating them. The CDR3 spans 16 residues. CDR3 residues: CASSLDSTATNEKLFF. CDR3 DNA: TGTGCCAGCAGCTTGGATTCAACCGCAACTAATGAAAAACTGTTTTTT.

The V gene is TRBV20-1, the J gene TRBJ2-5, with 9 bases aligning to TRBD2. V dropped 5 bases and J dropped 4; count of bases not matched to a gene: 2. Germline V lookup: CDR1 DFQATT, CDR2 SNEGSKA (reference sequence). The CDR3 sequence is 12 residues long. The CDR3 region has the DNA TGCAGTGCTCTGACTAGCGGAGAGACCCAGTACTTC. This encodes CSALTSGETQYF.

This clonotype was detected many times. V gene TRBV5-4 combines with J gene TRBJ2-3; 10 nucleotides agree with TRBD1. The germline CDR1 and CDR2 sequences are SGHNT and YYREEE (reference sequence). The J segment lost 1 base and the V segment lost 0 bases, leaving 2 bases of the junction unmatched. The CDR3 sequence is 16 residues long. CDR3: CASSLAGTGGTDTQYF. The CDR3, as DNA: TGTGCCAGCAGCTTGGCCGGGACAGGGGGCACAGATACGCAGTATTTT.

Details on this clonotype: The junction departs from the called germline gene at one end, perhaps through a read error. This chain joins TRBV12-3 or TRBV12-4 and TRBJ2-5, with no clear D. The CDR3 has 13 amino acids. The CDR3 spells CASRLGGQETQYF. In DNA form, the CDR3 reads TGTGCCAGCAGGTTAGGTGGGCAAGAGACCCAGTACTTC.

The chain couples TRBV28 to TRBJ2-7; weak D call: TRBD2 (6 bases). This CDR3 is 15 amino acids long. Trimming stripped 2 bases from V and 5 bases from J, with 16 bases between. Germline V gives CDR1 MDHEN, CDR2 SYDVKM. The CDR3: CASSLRAGRFHEQYF. As DNA, the CDR3 is TGTGCCAGCAGTTTAAGGGCAGGGAGGTTCCACGAGCAGTACTTC.

This clonotype was counted at least ten times. V and J are TRBV12-3 or TRBV12-4 and TRBJ1-5, with unresolved D. There are 15 residues in the CDR3. The V gene lost 6 bases and the J gene lost 2 bases, with 14 bases spanning the gap. The CDR3, as DNA: TGTGCCAGCAGCCTGGCCGACGGACGCAATCAGCCCCAGCATTTT. Protein sequence: CASSLADGRNQPQHF.

The sample holds many counts of this clonotype. The gene calls are TRBV6-5 and TRBJ2-1; TRBD2 aligns across 12 bases. The trim removed 4 bases at V and 5 bases at J, leaving 6 bases unmatched. CDR1 is MNHEY, CDR2 SVGAGI, per germline. The CDR3 is made up of 16 amino acids. CDR3 sequence: CASSSLGTSGHNEQFF. Here the CDR3 DNA reads TGTGCCAGCAGTTCCCTAGGGACTAGCGGGCACAATGAGCAGTTCTTC.

This clonotype showed up many times. The chain recombines TRBV20-1 with TRBJ2-2, with 7 positions matching TRBD1. CDR1 DFQATT and CDR2 SNEGSKA come from the germline V gene (reference sequence). This CDR3 has 11 amino acids. The junction had 8 bases not matched to a gene; V was cut back by 6 bases and J by 13 bases. The CDR3 DNA is TGCAGTGCCAGGGGGATCTGGGGGCTGTTTTTT. It codes for CSARGIWGLFF.

This clonotype was counted at least ten times. The chain carries TRBV7-9 and TRBJ2-1; TRBD1 agrees at 11 bases. CDR3 size: 14 residues. V dropped 5 bases and J dropped 7; count of bases not matched to a gene: 4. Germline V gives CDR1 SEHNR, CDR2 FQNEAQ (reference sequence). The CDR3 region is CASSGQGARNEQFF. The DNA of the CDR3 is TGTGCCAGCAGCGGACAGGGGGCTCGGAATGAGCAGTTCTTC.

The J gene is TRBJ2-1, the V gene TRBV5-1, with D perhaps assigned TRBD1 or TRBD2 (5 bases each). CDR1 SGHRS and CDR2 YFSETQ come from the germline V gene. The germline V and J ends were trimmed by 2 bases and 6 bases, with 15 bases remaining between them. The CDR3 is made up of 15 amino acids. DNA of the CDR3: TGCGCCAGCAGCTTTGATGCAGGGACGTCCAATGAGCAGTTCTTC. Residues: CASSFDAGTSNEQFF.

This clonotype was observed at least ten times. The rearrangement uses TRBV10-3 and TRBJ1-1; tentatively, D is TRBD1 (6 bases). Germline V CDR1 and CDR2: ENHRY, SYGVKD. The CDR3 covers 16 residues. The V end was cut by 1 base, the J end by 5 bases, with 17 bases between. CDR3 coding DNA: TGTGCCATCAGTGAGTACACAGGGCCTCGTGTGACTGAAGCTTTCTTT. It specifies CAISEYTGPRVTEAFF.

The genes are TRBV5-1 and TRBJ2-7; TRBD1 agrees at 8 bases. J lost 2 bases, V lost 4 bases, and 8 bases had no gene match. The germline V gene has CDR1 SGHRS and CDR2 YFSETQ. The CDR3 is 15 residues long. In DNA, the CDR3 is TGCGCCAGCAGCACGACAGGGGACCCTACCTACGAGCAGTACTTC. Translation gives CASSTTGDPTYEQYF.

This chain links TRBV21-1 with TRBJ2-2. TRBV21-1 is a known pseudogene. The CDR3 loop spans 14 amino acids. CDR3: CASSKSRDTGELFF. In nucleotides, the CDR3 is TGTGCCAGCAGCAAATCAAGGGACACCGGGGAGCTGTTTTTT.

This clonotype was counted between two and nine times. The CDR3 DNA reads TGTGCCAGCAGTGACACAGGGGTCAATGAGCAGTTCTTC. Translating it yields CASSDTGVNEQFF. This rearrangement joins TRBV6-4 to TRBJ2-1; 7 bases fit TRBD1. The CDR3 runs to 13 residues. The V gene's germline CDR1 is MRHNA and CDR2 SNTAGT. V trimming: 2 bases; J trimming: 6 bases; junction bases outside the gene matches: 1.